The rows below give T cell receptor beta chains drawn from one sample of a study of tumor-infiltrating lymphocytes in oesophageal squamous cell carcinoma. TCRdb independently ran MiXCR on the PCR reads; one entry per CDR3 protein. This table has about 21,000 distinct CDR3 sequences, 36% appearing once. Sequences were obtained from esophageal tumor tissue. The receptors were sampled from a male donor with esophageal squamous cell carcinoma. The CDR3 runs from the conserved cysteine through the conserved F or W. Each record gives: CDR3 length, J gene, clone size, V gene, D gene, CDR3 protein, CDR3 DNA. D genes are given only for firm matches. The size of a clone is reported for some rows only, either as once, few or many, or as a class for expanded clones.

15	TRBJ2-1	few	TRBV7-9	TRBD2	CASSSGLAGDREQFF	TGTGCCAGCAGCTCGGGACTAGCGGGAGATCGGGAGCAGTTCTTC
18	TRBJ2-4	.	TRBV7-4	TRBD1	CASSGQGQWGEAKNIQYF	TGTGCCAGCAGCGGACAGGGACAGTGGGGAGAAGCCAAAAACATTCAGTACTTC
16	TRBJ2-5	many	TRBV7-2	TRBD2	CASSSSGTSGPGAQYF	TGTGCCAGCAGCTCCTCCGGGACTAGCGGTCCTGGGGCCCAGTACTTC
14	TRBJ2-2	few	TRBV6-8	.	CASSGSTDTGELFF	TGTGCCAGCAGTGGCTCGACAGACACCGGGGAGCTGTTTTTT
15	TRBJ2-1	.	TRBV28	.	CASSKAVSSYNEQFF	TGTGCCAGCAGTAAGGCGGTTAGCTCCTACAATGAGCAGTTCTTC
16	TRBJ2-1	.	TRBV6-2/TRBV6-3	.	CASSYSTDLAYNEQFF	TGTGCCAGCAGTTACTCGACGGACTTGGCCTACAATGAGCAGTTCTTC
12	TRBJ2-7	.	TRBV11-2	.	CASSASRYEQYF	TGTGCCAGCAGCGCGTCCCGCTACGAGCAGTACTTC
15	TRBJ2-1	medium-sized	TRBV7-2	TRBD2	CASSSVAGDYNEQFF	TGTGCCAGCAGCTCCGTAGCGGGGGATTACAATGAGCAGTTCTTC
15	TRBJ1-1	few	TRBV2	TRBD1	CASTEGQGGHTEAFF	TGTGCCAGCACCGAAGGACAGGGGGGGCACACTGAAGCTTTCTTT
17	TRBJ2-6	few	TRBV20-1	TRBD2	CSAQITAGVSGANVLTF	TGCAGTGCTCAGATCACCGCGGGGGTCTCTGGGGCCAACGTCCTGACTTTC
17	TRBJ2-4	.	TRBV6-5	TRBD1	CASSYRGTGKTKNIQYF	TGTGCCAGCAGTTACAGAGGGACAGGGAAGACCAAAAACATTCAGTACTTC
15	TRBJ2-5	once	TRBV6-6	.	CASTNRVNTYETQYF	TGTGCCAGCACCAACAGGGTAAACACATATGAGACCCAGTACTTC
14	TRBJ2-1	.	TRBV28	.	CASSTLSSYNEQFF	TGTGCCAGCAGCACCCTGAGCTCCTACAATGAGCAGTTCTTC
14	TRBJ2-7	many	TRBV6-6	TRBD1	CASSYSRQGHEQYF	TGTGCCAGCAGTTACTCGAGACAGGGACACGAGCAGTACTTC
12	TRBJ1-2	many	TRBV7-9	.	CASSAGTNGYTF	TGTGCCAGCAGCGCCGGGACAAATGGCTACACCTTC
15	TRBJ1-1	many	TRBV19	TRBD1	CASSRTGTGGTEAFF	TGTGCCAGTAGTCGGACCGGGACAGGGGGCACTGAAGCTTTCTTT
15	TRBJ2-1	.	TRBV7-3	.	CASSPMGREYNEQFF	TGTGCCAGCAGCCCGATGGGACGGGAGTACAATGAGCAGTTCTTC
14	TRBJ2-7	few	TRBV7-2	.	CASSLAYATRSQYF	TGTGCCAGCAGCTTAGCGTATGCTACGAGGTCCCAGTACTTC
13	TRBJ1-1	.	TRBV29-1	TRBD1	CSVDDRVDTEAFF	TGCAGCGTTGACGACAGGGTGGACACTGAAGCTTTCTTT
12	TRBJ2-6	few	TRBV7-6	.	CASSLTGNVLTF	TGTGCCAGCAGCTTAACCGGCAACGTCCTGACTTTC
11	TRBJ2-5	.	TRBV20-1	.	CSAVLFGYRYF	TGCAGTGCCGTACTTTTTGGGTATAGGTACTTC
11	TRBJ1-4	once	TRBV24-1	.	CATSDGVKLFF	TGTGCCACCAGTGACGGGGTAAAACTGTTTTTT
15	TRBJ2-7	many	TRBV28	TRBD2	CASSLASGSHHEQYF	TGTGCCAGCAGTTTGGCTAGCGGGAGTCACCACGAGCAGTACTTC
15	TRBJ2-1	.	TRBV28	TRBD1	CASSLSRQGKNEQFF	TGTGCCAGCAGTTTAAGCCGACAGGGAAAAAATGAGCAGTTCTTC
16	TRBJ2-1	.	TRBV7-8	TRBD2	CASSSGLAGGHYEQFF	TGTGCCAGCAGCTCCGGACTAGCGGGAGGGCACTATGAGCAGTTCTTC
18	TRBJ1-1	many	TRBV6-1	.	CASSELAGRGTLNTEAFF	TGTGCCAGCAGTGAACTGGCAGGGAGGGGAACGTTGAACACTGAAGCTTTCTTT
18	TRBJ2-2	medium-sized	TRBV7-2	TRBD2	CASSPGLAEGSSTGELFF	TGTGCCAGCAGCCCGGGACTAGCGGAGGGGTCTAGCACCGGGGAGCTGTTTTTT
16	TRBJ1-2	many	TRBV5-5	.	CASSFGQANPGDGYTF	TGTGCCAGCAGCTTCGGGCAGGCGAACCCGGGCGACGGCTACACCTTC
15	TRBJ2-3	many	TRBV5-4	.	CASSSRLERADTQYF	TGCGCCAGCAGCTCGCGGCTGGAGCGGGCAGATACGCAGTATTTT
10	TRBJ2-7	.	TRBV7-6	.	CASSLKSTSF	TGTGCCAGCAGCTTAAAGAGCACGAGCTTC
13	TRBJ2-7	many	TRBV7-9	.	CASSEGPIYEQYF	TGTGCCAGCAGCGAGGGTCCCATCTACGAGCAGTACTTC
15	TRBJ1-2	many	TRBV5-5	TRBD1	CASSLQQGAGYGYTF	TGTGCCAGCAGCCTACAACAGGGGGCTGGCTATGGCTACACCTTC
17	TRBJ2-2	medium-sized	TRBV28	.	CASSLGGAATNTGELFF	TGTGCCAGCAGTTTGGGGGGGGCCGCTACGAACACCGGGGAGCTGTTTTTT
18	TRBJ1-4	.	TRBV9	.	CASSLGGGSDSFNEKLFF	TGTGCCAGCAGCCTGGGAGGGGGTTCTGATTCCTTTAATGAAAAACTGTTTTTT
13	TRBJ1-5	many	TRBV24-1	.	CATSDFGNQPQHF	TGTGCCACCAGTGATTTCGGCAATCAGCCCCAGCATTTT
15	TRBJ2-6	few	TRBV20-1	.	CSAREEGSGANVLTF	TGCAGTGCTAGAGAGGAAGGGTCTGGGGCCAACGTCCTGACTTTC
13	TRBJ2-1	many	TRBV11-3	.	CASSLSSYNEQFF	TGTGCCAGCAGCTTAAGTAGTTACAATGAGCAGTTCTTC
12	TRBJ1-3	many	TRBV11-2	.	CASSTGGNTIYF	TGTGCCAGCAGCACAGGGGGAAACACCATATATTTT
16	TRBJ1-2	.	TRBV6-2/TRBV6-3	.	CASSYSVGGFVYGYTF	TGTGCCAGCAGTTACTCGGTGGGGGGATTCGTCTATGGCTACACCTTC
17	TRBJ1-5	.	TRBV7-2	.	CASSLGPSHGGDQPQHF	TGTGCCAGCAGCTTGGGGCCGAGCCACGGTGGGGATCAGCCCCAGCATTTT
15	TRBJ2-1	many	TRBV24-1	.	CATSDAGQAYNEQFF	TGTGCCACCAGTGATGCGGGACAAGCCTACAATGAGCAGTTCTTC
15	TRBJ2-7	.	TRBV7-2	.	CASSLAGTRAGEQYF	TGTGCCAGCAGCTTAGCTGGGACTCGCGCGGGCGAGCAGTACTTC
14	TRBJ1-4	many	TRBV19	TRBD1	CASSIGTGPEKLFF	TGTGCCAGTAGTATCGGGACAGGGCCCGAAAAACTGTTTTTT
17	TRBJ2-7	medium-sized	TRBV6-1	TRBD2	CASSELLSAGGSYEQYF	TGTGCCAGCAGTGAACTTCTATCTGCGGGAGGCTCCTACGAGCAGTACTTC
15	TRBJ2-7	medium-sized	TRBV7-8	TRBD1	CASSSWTGRSYEQYF	TGTGCCAGCAGCTCGTGGACAGGGAGGTCCTACGAGCAGTACTTC
13	TRBJ2-3	.	TRBV7-6	.	CASSLIFWDTQYF	TGTGCCAGCAGCTTAATCTTCTGGGATACGCAGTATTTT
15	TRBJ2-7	many	TRBV27	TRBD2	CASSWASGRAGEQYF	TGTGCCAGCAGTTGGGCTAGCGGGAGGGCCGGTGAGCAGTACTTC
13	TRBJ2-3	many	TRBV28	.	CASRKPAEDTQYF	TGTGCCAGCAGGAAACCGGCTGAAGATACGCAGTATTTT
14	TRBJ1-1	many	TRBV6-1	.	CASSQVGAGTEAFF	TGTGCCAGCAGTCAGGTAGGGGCGGGCACTGAAGCTTTCTTT
15	TRBJ1-2	.	TRBV19	TRBD1	CASTRQGRDNYGYTF	TGTGCCAGCACACGACAGGGGAGGGATAACTATGGCTACACCTTC
15	TRBJ2-7	many	TRBV6-1	.	CASSSPPESSYEQYF	TGTGCCAGCAGTTCTCCCCCGGAAAGCTCCTACGAGCAGTACTTC
13	TRBJ2-1	many	TRBV5-1	.	CASSLALASEQFF	TGCGCCAGCAGCTTGGCTCTAGCCAGTGAGCAGTTCTTC
14	TRBJ2-1	.	TRBV10-3	TRBD2	CAISIAGSVNEQFF	TGTGCCATCAGTATAGCGGGGAGTGTCAATGAGCAGTTCTTC
15	TRBJ2-7	.	TRBV6-6	TRBD1	CASSVKTGSSYEQYF	TGTGCCAGCAGTGTGAAGACAGGGAGCTCCTACGAGCAGTACTTC
11	TRBJ2-5	many	TRBV2	.	CASSGQSRQYF	TGTGCCAGCAGTGGTCAGTCGAGGCAGTACTTC
15	TRBJ2-1	few	TRBV7-6	TRBD2	CASSPRTSVYNEQFF	TGTGCCAGCAGCCCCCGGACTAGCGTGTACAATGAGCAGTTCTTC
15	TRBJ2-1	.	TRBV7-6	.	CASSLAAESYNEQFF	TGTGCCAGCAGCTTAGCGGCGGAATCCTACAATGAGCAGTTCTTC
17	TRBJ2-1	.	TRBV7-2	.	CASSLERQRPRGNEQFF	TGTGCCAGCAGCTTAGAACGGCAGCGGCCCCGGGGAAATGAGCAGTTCTTC
15	TRBJ2-7	.	TRBV11-2	.	CASSLQAGARHEQYF	TGTGCCAGCAGCTTACAAGCGGGTGCCCGCCACGAGCAGTACTTC
16	TRBJ2-4	few	TRBV12-3/TRBV12-4	.	CASSRPGGAAKNIQYF	TGTGCCAGCAGTAGACCCGGTGGAGCGGCCAAAAACATTCAGTACTTC